The sequence of this T cell receptor beta chain was determined in a study of T cells in Graves' hyperthyroidism and ophthalmopathy. Whole-study results and caveats: A 13 V-J signature model discriminated ophthalmopathy versus stable hyperthyroidism. In the blood, most expanded thyroid clonotypes above 0.001 appeared as well.

Researchers amplified the TCR beta CDR3 regions from RNA transcripts. Initially, a first-round RT-PCR of the TCR CDR3 employed the HTBI primer set. MiXCR, run by TCRdb on the multiplex PCR reads, gives a single entry per CDR3 protein. This sample has about 210,000 distinct CDR3 sequences; 17% occur once, and the top ten carry under 65%. As concerns this clonotype: As yet, its antigen is unknown.

V lost 6 bases and J lost 1, with 11 bases in between. The germline CDR1 and CDR2 sequences are LNHDA and SQIVND (reference sequence). This CDR3 is built from 14 residues. In patients aged 18 to 65, hyperthyroidism was newly diagnosed, with duration under 2 months. This sample holds PBMCs from under 11 ml fresh peripheral blood. This TCR was recovered from a man aged 45-65 years with Graves' hyperthyroidism. Specimen: blood. The chain combines TRBV19 with TRBJ2-3; D uncertain. CDR3 amino acids: CASSPGWGTDTQYF. As DNA, the CDR3 is TGTGCCAGTAGCCCGGGTTGGGGCACAGATACGCAGTATTTT.